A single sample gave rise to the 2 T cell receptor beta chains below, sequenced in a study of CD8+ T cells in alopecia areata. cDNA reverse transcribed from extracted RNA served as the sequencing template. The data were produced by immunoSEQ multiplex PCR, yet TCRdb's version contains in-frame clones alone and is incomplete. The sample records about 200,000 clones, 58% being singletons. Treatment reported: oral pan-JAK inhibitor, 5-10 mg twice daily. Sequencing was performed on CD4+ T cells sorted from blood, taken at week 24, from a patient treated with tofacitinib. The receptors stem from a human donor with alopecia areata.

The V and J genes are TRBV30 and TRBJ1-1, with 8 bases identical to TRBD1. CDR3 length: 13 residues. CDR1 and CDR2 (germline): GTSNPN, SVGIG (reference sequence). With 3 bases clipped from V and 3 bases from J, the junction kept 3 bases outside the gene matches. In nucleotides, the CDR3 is TGTGCCTGGAGAGACAGGGGAGACACTGAAGCTTTCTTT. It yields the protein CAWRDRGDTEAFF. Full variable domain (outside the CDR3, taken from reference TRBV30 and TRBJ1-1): SQTIHQWPATLVQPVGSPLSLECTVEGTSNPNLYWYRQAAGRGLQLLFYSVGIGQISSEVPQNLSASRPQDRQFILSSKKLLLSDSGFYLCAWRDRGDTEAFFGQGTRLTVV.

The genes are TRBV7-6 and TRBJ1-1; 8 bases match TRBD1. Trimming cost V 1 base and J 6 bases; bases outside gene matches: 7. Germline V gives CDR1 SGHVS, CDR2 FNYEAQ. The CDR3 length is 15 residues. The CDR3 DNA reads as TGTGCCAGCAGCTTAGGGGCTACAGGGGGTGCTGAAGCTTTCTTT. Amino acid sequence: CASSLGATGGAEAFF.